These 20 T cell receptor beta chains came from one sample sequenced in a study of blood T cell repertoires in COVID-19. Clones were sequenced by immunoSEQ multiplex PCR, and TCRdb holds only the in-frame ones, with some missing. The sample consists of roughly 180,000 clones, under 85% of them appearing once. Source material: peripheral blood. Receptors were obtained from a man in his sixties who had recovered from COVID-19.

The chain recombines TRBV2 with TRBJ2-3; 7 bases align to TRBD2. CDR3 size: 15 residues. CDR1 is SNHLY and CDR2 is FYNNEI in the germline V gene. Unmatched junction bases numbered 6, after V lost 4 bases and J lost 2 bases. This CDR3 is CASSGGGLNTDTQYF. CDR3 sequence (DNA): TGTGCCAGCAGTGGGGGGGGGTTGAACACAGATACGCAGTATTTT.

The gene calls are TRBV7-3 and TRBJ1-2; 8 bases are a match to TRBD1. The CDR3 is 15 amino acids. After removal of 6 bases from V and 5 bases from J, the junction contained 11 bases not matched to a gene. Germline CDR1 and CDR2: SGHTA and FQGTGA. The CDR3 region has the DNA TGTGCCAGCAGTTGGACAGGGAATGAGGTATATGGCTACACCTTC. Translating it yields CASSWTGNEVYGYTF. Using reference TRBV7-3 and TRBJ1-2 for the parts outside the CDR3, the full variable domain is GAGVSQTPSNKVTEKGKYVELRCDPISGHTALYWYRQSLGQGPEFLIYFQGTGAADDSGLPNDRFFAVRPEGSVSTLKIQRTERGDSAVYLCASSWTGNEVYGYTFGSGTRLTVV.

A single count supports this clone. The V call is TRBV11-3, the J call TRBJ2-1; D might be TRBD2 (6 bases). This CDR3 is built from 17 residues. V was pared by 0 bases and J by 1 base, with 13 bases between. The germline V gene encodes CDR1 SGHNT and CDR2 YENEEA. The CDR3 bases are TGTGCCAGCAGCTTAGACGGGGGAGGCCTGTCCTACAATGAGCAGTTCTTC. Protein: CASSLDGGGLSYNEQFF. Complete variable domain (other parts from reference TRBV11-3 and TRBJ2-1): EAGVVQSPRYKIIEKKQPVAFWCNPISGHNTLYWYLQNLGQGPELLIRYENEEAVDDSQLPKDRFSAERLKGVDSTLKIQPAELGDSAVYLCASSLDGGGLSYNEQFFGPGTRLTVL.

V is TRBV5-6 and J is TRBJ1-2; D may be TRBD1 (6 bases). Germline CDR1 SGHDT, CDR2 YYEEEE. With 0 bases removed from V and 5 bases from J, the gap between germline ends came to 8 bases. This CDR3 contains 13 residues. The CDR3: CASSLGTVYGYTF. CDR3 in DNA: TGTGCCAGCAGCTTGGGGACAGTATATGGCTACACCTTC.

V and J are TRBV15 and TRBJ2-2; no clear D. This CDR3 spans 16 amino acids. Germline V lookup: CDR1 LNHNV, CDR2 YYDKDF (reference sequence). The V and J ends lost 4 bases and 4 bases respectively, with 16 bases between them. This CDR3 is CATSTRQMDGTGELFF. The CDR3, as DNA: TGTGCCACCAGCACCCGACAAATGGATGGCACCGGGGAGCTGTTTTTT.

This clone was seen more than once but under ten times. This sequence joins TRBV21-1 and TRBJ2-7; TRBD2, the table's D call, lacks a check against the DNA. TRBV21-1 is classified as a pseudogene. The CDR3 sequence is 13 residues long. The CDR3 sequence is CASSREADYEQYF. DNA of the CDR3: TGTGCCAGCAGCAGAGAGGCAGACTACGAGCAGTACTTC.

The chain carries TRBV10-2 and TRBJ2-3, with D tentatively TRBD2 (7 bases). Germline values: CDR1 WSHSY, CDR2 SAAADI. This CDR3 has 15 amino acids. Trimming shortened V by 8 bases and J by 5 bases, and 20 bases separated the two germline ends. For the CDR3, the DNA is TGCGCCAGCTTCGAAGGAGGGGGGGCCGTAGATACGCAGTATTTT. Residues: CASFEGGGAVDTQYF.

The J gene is TRBJ1-2, the V gene TRBV28; TRBD1 might be the D (6 bases). CDR3 length: 18 amino acids. Germline CDR1 is MDHEN and CDR2 is SYDVKM. V was clipped by 5 bases and J by 4 bases, with 26 bases between them. The CDR3 DNA sequence: TGTGCCAGCAGTCCTTCCCCAGGGACACTCCCACTGGCCTATGGCTACACCTTC. This codes for CASSPSPGTLPLAYGYTF.

V is TRBV12-3 or TRBV12-4 and J is TRBJ2-3; D is uncertain. CDR3 length: 12 amino acids. Trimming cost V 3 bases and J 9 bases, with 10 bases left between them. The CDR3 sequence: CASSFRTTTQYF. The CDR3 DNA follows: TGTGCCAGCAGTTTTCGCACTACGACGCAGTATTTT.

V gene TRBV28 combines with J gene TRBJ1-5; possible D gene TRBD1, 5 bases. Trimming stripped 5 bases from V and 6 bases from J, with 17 bases between. Per germline, CDR1 MDHEN and CDR2 SYDVKM. The CDR3 spans 15 residues. DNA of the CDR3: TGTGCCAGCAGTAATGGGCAGGGTGTAGGTCAGCCCCAGCATTTT. Residues: CASSNGQGVGQPQHF.

This clone has a single count. This chain links TRBV5-1 with TRBJ1-2; 11 bases fit TRBD1. Looked up from germline, CDR1 is SGHRS and CDR2 is YFSETQ. The CDR3 has 15 amino acids. V lost 0 bases and J lost 2; bases outside the gene matches: 0. The CDR3 is CASSLGTGGNYGYTF. The CDR3 DNA sequence: TGCGCCAGCAGCTTGGGGACAGGGGGCAACTATGGCTACACCTTC.

The sample holds a few counts of this clone. The genes are TRBV2 and TRBJ1-3; a weak D match, TRBD1 (5 bases). This CDR3 region has 13 residues. Trimming took 2 bases from V and 7 from J, leaving 9 bases between them. Germline lookup yields CDR1 SNHLY and CDR2 FYNNEI. In DNA form, the CDR3 reads TGTGCCAGCAGTGAATTAGACAGTAACACCATATATTTT. Its protein product is CASSELDSNTIYF.

The J gene is TRBJ1-2, the V gene TRBV7-2; tentatively, D is TRBD1 (6 bases). The germline V and J ends were trimmed by 5 bases and 0 bases, with 19 bases remaining between them. CDR3 size: 17 residues. Germline loops: CDR1 SGHTA, CDR2 FQGNSA. DNA of the CDR3: TGTGCCAGCAGCCTATCAGGGGTTCTAATAGCTAACTATGGCTACACCTTC. As protein: CASSLSGVLIANYGYTF.

The chain has TRBV20-1 and TRBJ2-6; D possibly corresponds to TRBD2 (5 bases). V gave up 3 bases and J gave up 2 bases, with 8 bases separating them. CDR1 and CDR2 (germline): DFQATT, SNEGSKA (reference sequence). The length of the CDR3 is 14 residues. Here the CDR3 reads CSASTGAGANVLTF. In nucleotides, the CDR3 is TGCAGTGCTAGTACCGGGGCTGGGGCCAACGTCCTGACTTTC.

This rearrangement joins TRBV18 to TRBJ2-7, with TRBD1 as a possible D gene (5 bases). V was clipped by 6 bases and J by 0 bases, with 15 bases between them. Germline V gene data show CDR1 as KGHSH and CDR2 as LQKENI. The CDR3 consists of 15 residues. Here the CDR3 DNA reads TGTGCCAGCTCCCGACAGTCCCCACTCTCCTACGAGCAGTACTTC. The encoded protein is CASSRQSPLSYEQYF.

The chain uses TRBV3-1 (or the pseudogene TRBV3-2) and TRBJ2-5, with D tentatively TRBD2 (7 bases). The CDR3 has 18 residues. Germline CDR1 reads LGHDT; CDR2 reads YNNKEL (reference sequence). V lost 4 bases and J 9 bases, leaving 30 bases between the germline ends. CDR3 loop: CASSLPPYGGGPSWAQYF. CDR3 DNA: TGTGCCAGCAGCCTCCCCCCATATGGGGGGGGCCCCTCCTGGGCCCAGTACTTC.

This chain connects TRBV27 to TRBJ1-2; 7 bases are shared with TRBD1. The germline V gene has CDR1 MNHEY and CDR2 SMNVEV (reference sequence). The CDR3 covers 13 residues. V shed 3 bases, J shed 8 bases, and the junction held 6 bases outside the gene matches. The CDR3 DNA reads TGTGCCAGCAGTTTCTCGACAGGGAACGGCTACACCTTC. Its protein is CASSFSTGNGYTF.

This chain joins TRBV7-9 and TRBJ2-5, with TRBD1 identical over 7 bases. The CDR3 runs 15 residues. From germline, CDR1 is SEHNR and CDR2 FQNEAQ (reference sequence). The ends lost 0 bases at V and 2 bases at J; junction bases unmatched: 3. The CDR3 DNA reads TGTGCCAGCAGCTTAGCCGGCAGGGGGCAAGAGACCCAGTACTTC. Residues: CASSLAGRGQETQYF.

This rearrangement joins TRBV5-1 to TRBJ1-2; D not resolved. This CDR3 is built from 14 residues. CDR1 SGHRS and CDR2 YFSETQ come from the germline V gene. V was pared by 1 base and J by 3 bases, with 10 bases between. The CDR3 sequence is CASSLLDGDYGYTF. In nucleotides, the CDR3 is TGCGCCAGCAGCTTGCTTGACGGAGACTATGGCTACACCTTC.

J is TRBJ2-7 and V is TRBV4-2; 8 bases fit TRBD2. This CDR3 has 15 amino acids. The germline CDR1 and CDR2 sequences are LGHNA and YNFKEQ. Unmatched junction bases numbered 5, after V lost 0 bases and J lost 4 bases. CDR3 DNA sequence: TGTGCCAGCAGCCAAGAATCTAGCGGGCCTTACGAGCAGTACTTC. It codes for CASSQESSGPYEQYF.